These T cell receptor beta chains were read from a single sample in a study of blood T cell repertoires in COVID-19. The table came from immunoSEQ multiplex PCR; TCRdb's copy has only in-frame clones and leaves some out. The sample lists some 250,000 clones, roughly 91% occurring once. Input material: PBMCs or T cells enriched from blood (not recorded which). Receptors were obtained from a woman aged 25 to 39 with acute COVID-19. The CDR3 runs from the conserved cysteine through the conserved F or W. D genes are given only for firm matches. Size is stated for part of the rows, as once, few or many counts, or as a class when the clone is expanded.

D	J	length	size	V	CDR3	DNA
.	TRBJ2-7	12	.	TRBV29-1	CSVGQSSNEQYF	TGCAGCGTAGGACAGTCTTCCAACGAGCAGTACTTC
TRBD2	TRBJ2-3	20	.	TRBV24-1	CATSDSDPLRLAGGPDTQYF	TGTGCCACCAGTGATTCAGACCCCCTCCGACTAGCGGGGGGGCCAGATACGCAGTATTTT
.	TRBJ2-1	15	.	TRBV11-2	CASSLGRGPYNEQFF	TGTGCCAGCAGCTTAGGACGAGGTCCCTACAATGAGCAGTTCTTC
.	TRBJ2-3	16	.	TRBV11-2	CASSLGRSAYTDTQYF	TGTGCCAGCAGCTTGGGGCGCAGCGCCTACACAGATACGCAGTATTTT
TRBD1	TRBJ2-5	15	once	TRBV18	CASSPDRGWGEIQYF	TGTGCCAGCTCACCGGACAGGGGTTGGGGGGAGATCCAGTACTTC
TRBD1	TRBJ2-2	19	.	TRBV28	CAALKPLGQGRRVAGELFF	TGTGCCGCCTTAAAACCCTTAGGACAGGGGAGACGGGTGGCCGGGGAGCTGTTTTTT
.	TRBJ2-7	11	.	TRBV27	CASSQGYEQYF	TGTGCCAGCAGCCAGGGCTACGAGCAGTACTTC
.	TRBJ2-3	12	.	TRBV19	CASSISTDTQYF	TGTGCCAGTAGTATATCTACAGATACGCAGTATTTT
TRBD1	TRBJ1-2	16	.	TRBV5-1	CASSYMPGQDLYGYTF	TGCGCCAGCAGCTACATGCCCGGACAGGATCTCTATGGCTACACCTTC
.	TRBJ2-7	16	.	TRBV7-9	CASSLARASGPYEQYF	TGTGCCAGCAGCTTAGCTAGGGCAAGCGGGCCTTACGAGCAGTACTTC
.	TRBJ1-3	15	few	TRBV27	CASSLEGYSGNTIYF	TGTGCCAGCAGTTTAGAGGGCTACTCTGGAAACACCATATATTTT
.	TRBJ1-5	15	.	TRBV2	CASSRSHDGNQPQHF	TGTGCCAGCAGTAGGAGCCACGATGGCAATCAGCCCCAGCATTTT
TRBD2	TRBJ2-3	15	.	TRBV7-2	CASSLGAGGVDTQYF	TGTGCCAGCAGCTTAGGGGCGGGGGGAGTAGATACGCAGTATTTT
TRBD2	TRBJ2-1	15	few	TRBV24-1	CATSDPRLAGGEQFF	TGTGCCACCAGTGATCCCCGACTAGCGGGGGGTGAGCAGTTCTTC
TRBD1	TRBJ1-5	18	.	TRBV11-2	CASSLDAGTGFLGQPQHF	TGTGCCAGCAGCTTAGACGCCGGGACAGGGTTTTTAGGGCAGCCCCAGCATTTT
TRBD1	TRBJ1-1	16	.	TRBV9	CASSPEGAPQNTEAFF	TGTGCCAGCAGCCCCGAGGGGGCACCACAAAACACTGAAGCTTTCTTT
.	TRBJ1-3	14	.	TRBV9	CASSVGVRQNTIYF	TGTGCCAGCAGCGTAGGTGTCCGTCAGAACACCATATATTTT
TRBD1	TRBJ2-2	18	.	TRBV4-1	CASSRQGRDRGSTGELFF	TGCGCCAGCAGCCGTCAGGGGCGGGACAGGGGGAGCACCGGGGAGCTGTTTTTT
.	TRBJ1-4	15	.	TRBV7-9	CASSPGTKLFEKLFF	TGTGCCAGCAGCCCCGGGACAAAACTCTTTGAAAAACTGTTTTTT
.	TRBJ2-1	14	once	TRBV3-1/TRBV3-2	CASSQEFRGNEQFF	TGTGCCAGCAGCCAAGAATTTCGGGGGAATGAGCAGTTCTTC
.	TRBJ1-4	13	.	TRBV2	CASGDGGGEKLFF	TGTGCCAGCGGGGACGGGGGGGGCGAAAAACTGTTTTTT
.	TRBJ2-7	12	.	TRBV29-1	CSVVWGYYEQYF	TGCAGCGTTGTTTGGGGCTACTACGAGCAGTACTTC
.	TRBJ2-1	16	.	TRBV5-1	CASSFGYSSSYNEQFF	TGCGCCAGCAGCTTTGGGTACAGTAGCTCCTACAATGAGCAGTTCTTC
.	TRBJ2-5	17	.	TRBV21-1	CASSKDKAGAKQETQYF	TGTGCCAGCAGCAAAGACAAAGCGGGGGCGAAGCAAGAGACCCAGTACTTC
TRBD1	TRBJ1-1	15	.	TRBV5-6	CASSRDRGRVTEAFF	TGTGCCAGCAGCCGGGACAGGGGGCGGGTTACTGAAGCTTTCTTT
TRBD1	TRBJ1-1	13	.	TRBV27	CASSFGQVSEAFF	TGTGCCAGCAGTTTCGGACAGGTGTCTGAAGCTTTCTTT
.	TRBJ2-2	14	.	TRBV30	CAYPDRVGTGELFF	TGTGCCTACCCGGATCGGGTTGGCACCGGGGAGCTGTTTTTT
.	TRBJ2-1	12	.	TRBV2	CASRRVANEQFF	TGTGCCAGCAGGAGGGTCGCGAATGAGCAGTTCTTC
.	TRBJ1-5	15	.	TRBV27	CASSLSRGGNQPQHF	TGTGCCAGCAGTTTATCCAGGGGCGGCAATCAGCCCCAGCATTTT
TRBD1	TRBJ2-1	12	.	TRBV24-1	CATSGNRGVQFF	TGTGCCACCAGTGGGAACAGGGGAGTGCAGTTCTTC
TRBD2	TRBJ2-3	16	.	TRBV19	CASSIELAGFTDTQYF	TGTGCCAGTAGTATAGAACTAGCGGGGTTCACAGATACGCAGTATTTT